This TCR beta chain was sequenced for a study of T cells in tuberculosis. At the level of the study: IGRA-negative adolescents, IGRA-positive adolescents with latent tuberculosis and adults with active tuberculosis formed this South African cohort. Samples predate treatment or fall within its first 7 days.

For this clone: Its antigen is as yet unknown.

This CDR3 has 15 amino acids. V dropped 0 bases and J dropped 3 bases, with 11 bases sitting between them. Per germline, CDR1 KGHSH and CDR2 LQKENI. Documented time point: new active TB diagnosis, blood taken before or within 7 days of starting treatment. Only in-frame clones appear in the TCRdb table, and some are missing; sequencing was by immunoSEQ multiplex PCR. The sample lists tens of thousands of clones, 90% to 95% occurring once. Findings of the study overall: Active tuberculosis TCR-alpha repertoires lay closer to GMM-specific TCRs than IGRA-negative controls, suggesting clonal expansion. Shorter CDR3-alpha in active tuberculosis partly drove smaller distances.

This clonotype originated in an adult with tuberculosis. Some clones in this sample may be carry-over from other donors' samples. The input for sequencing was PBMCs, taken at tuberculosis diagnosis. This chain uses TRBV18 with TRBJ1-1, with D possibly matching TRBD1 (6 bases). CDR3 sequence reads: CASSPPYRVYTEAFF. The CDR3 nucleotides read TGTGCCAGCTCACCACCCTACAGGGTATACACTGAAGCTTTCTTT.